This T cell receptor (beta chain) was sequenced for a study of blood T cell repertoires in COVID-19. Study-level information: There were acute and convalescent COVID-19 samples, and they came from the United States, Italy and Spain. From T cells, B-cell-depleted T cells, or PBMCs came the material, which was cDNA or gDNA.

How the authors handled the data: The authors estimated nucleated cell counts from reference gene primer amplification. Clones were read by immunoSEQ multiplex PCR, and TCRdb kept only the in-frame ones, dropping some. From that table come the V and J calls and clone size; the DNA was used to work out D and trimming. The sample records 55,000 or so clones, roughly 80% being singletons. The V and J ends lost 0 bases and 2 bases respectively, with 9 bases between them. The CDR3 is made up of 15 amino acids. The germline V gene has CDR1 SGHNT and CDR2 YYREEE (reference sequence). The chain is built from TRBV5-4 and TRBJ2-1; D uncertain. The source of this sequence is a man in his fifties or sixties with acute or convalescent COVID-19. The specimen sequenced was peripheral blood. In DNA, the CDR3 is TGTGCCAGCAGCTTGGTTCTCGCAGCCTACAATGAGCAGTTCTTC. It codes for CASSLVLAAYNEQFF.